This T cell receptor (beta chain) appears in the sequencing data of a study of T cells in Graves' hyperthyroidism and ophthalmopathy. The CDR3 contains 14 residues. Germline V gene sequence: CDR1 SEHNR, CDR2 FQNEAQ (reference sequence). V was shortened by 5 bases and J by 1 base, with 11 bases between the two germline ends. Used for diagnoses were clinical symptoms, serum thyroxine and TRAb, thyroid ultrasound and orbital computed tomography. This clonotype was picked up a small number of times. Researchers took RNA transcripts and amplified the TCR beta CDR3 regions from them. With the HTBI primer set, the TCR CDR3 went through a first round of RT-PCR. TCRdb reanalysed the multiplex PCR reads using MiXCR and keeps one entry per CDR3 protein. This table holds some 700,000 distinct CDR3 sequences, 15% to 20% found once.

Sequenced material: blood. The rearrangement joins TRBV7-9 to TRBJ1-1, with D possibly TRBD1 on 6 matching bases. The sequence was obtained from a man between 50 and 59 years old with Graves' hyperthyroidism. The CDR3 here is CASSPGDRNTEAFF. CDR3 bases: TGTGCCAGCAGCCCAGGGGACCGGAACACTGAAGCTTTCTTT.